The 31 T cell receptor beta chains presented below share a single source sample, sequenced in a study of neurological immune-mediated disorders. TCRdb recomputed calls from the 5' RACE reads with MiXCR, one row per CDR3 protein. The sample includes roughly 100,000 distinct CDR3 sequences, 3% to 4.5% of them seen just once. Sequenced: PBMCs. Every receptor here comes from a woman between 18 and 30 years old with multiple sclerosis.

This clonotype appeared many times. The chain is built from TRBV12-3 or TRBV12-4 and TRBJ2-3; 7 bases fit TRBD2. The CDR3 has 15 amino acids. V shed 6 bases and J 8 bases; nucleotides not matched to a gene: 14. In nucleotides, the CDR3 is TGTGCCAGCAGCCAATTAGGTTCCCCGGGAGGTACGCAGTATTTT. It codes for CASSQLGSPGGTQYF.

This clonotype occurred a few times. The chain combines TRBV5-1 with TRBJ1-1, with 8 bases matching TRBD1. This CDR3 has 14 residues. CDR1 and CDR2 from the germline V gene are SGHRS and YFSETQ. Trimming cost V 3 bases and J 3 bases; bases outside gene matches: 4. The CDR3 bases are TGCGCCAGCAGCTCGGACAGGGTGGACACTGAAGCTTTCTTT. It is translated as CASSSDRVDTEAFF.

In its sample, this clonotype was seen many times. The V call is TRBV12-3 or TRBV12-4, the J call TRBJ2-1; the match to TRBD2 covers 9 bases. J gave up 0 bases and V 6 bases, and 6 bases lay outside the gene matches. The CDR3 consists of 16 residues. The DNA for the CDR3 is TGTGCCAGCAGAGACCTTAGCGGGAGCTCCTACAATGAGCAGTTCTTC. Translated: CASRDLSGSSYNEQFF.

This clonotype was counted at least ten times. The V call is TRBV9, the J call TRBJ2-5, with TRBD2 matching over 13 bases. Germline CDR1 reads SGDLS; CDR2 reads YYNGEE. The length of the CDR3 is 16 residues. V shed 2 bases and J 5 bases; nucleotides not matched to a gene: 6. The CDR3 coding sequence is TGTGCCAGCAGCGTTACTAGCGGGAGGGCCCGCGAGACCCAGTACTTC. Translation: CASSVTSGRARETQYF.

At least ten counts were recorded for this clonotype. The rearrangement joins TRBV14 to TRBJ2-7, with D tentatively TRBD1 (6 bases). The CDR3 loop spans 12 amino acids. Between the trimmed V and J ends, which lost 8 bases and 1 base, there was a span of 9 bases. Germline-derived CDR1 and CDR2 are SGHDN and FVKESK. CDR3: CASGQFSYEQYF. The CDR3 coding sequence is TGTGCCAGCGGACAGTTTTCCTACGAGCAGTACTTC.

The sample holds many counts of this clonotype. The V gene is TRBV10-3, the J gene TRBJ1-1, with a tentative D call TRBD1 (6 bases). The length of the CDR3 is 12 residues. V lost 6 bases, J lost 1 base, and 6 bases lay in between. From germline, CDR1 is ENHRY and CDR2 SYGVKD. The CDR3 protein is CAIRDRNTEAFF. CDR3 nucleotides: TGTGCCATCAGGGACAGGAACACTGAAGCTTTCTTT.

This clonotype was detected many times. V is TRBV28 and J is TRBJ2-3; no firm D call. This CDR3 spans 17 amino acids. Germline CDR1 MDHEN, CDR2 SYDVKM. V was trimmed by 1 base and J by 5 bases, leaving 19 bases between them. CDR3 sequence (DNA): TGTGCCAGCAGTTTATTCGGCCATACCCCAATGCGAGATACGCAGTATTTT. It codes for CASSLFGHTPMRDTQYF.

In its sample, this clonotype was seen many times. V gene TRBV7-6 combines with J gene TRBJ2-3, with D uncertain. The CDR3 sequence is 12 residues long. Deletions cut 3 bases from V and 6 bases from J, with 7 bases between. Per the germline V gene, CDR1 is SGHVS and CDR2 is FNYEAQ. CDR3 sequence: CASSFAGDTQYF. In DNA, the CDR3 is TGTGCCAGCAGCTTCGCTGGGGATACGCAGTATTTT.

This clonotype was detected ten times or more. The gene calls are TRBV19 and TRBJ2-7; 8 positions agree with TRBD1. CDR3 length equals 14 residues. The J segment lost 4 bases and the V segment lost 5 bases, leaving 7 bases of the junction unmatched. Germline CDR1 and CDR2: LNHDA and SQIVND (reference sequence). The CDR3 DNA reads TGTGCCAGTAGTCTCCAGGGGGCTTGGTACGAGCAGTACTTC. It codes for CASSLQGAWYEQYF. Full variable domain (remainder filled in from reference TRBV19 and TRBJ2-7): DGGITQSPKYLFRKEGQNVTLSCEQNLNHDAMYWYRQDPGQGLRLIYYSQIVNDFQKGDIAEGYSVSREKKESFPLTVTSAQKNPTAFYLCASSLQGAWYEQYFGPGTRLTVT.

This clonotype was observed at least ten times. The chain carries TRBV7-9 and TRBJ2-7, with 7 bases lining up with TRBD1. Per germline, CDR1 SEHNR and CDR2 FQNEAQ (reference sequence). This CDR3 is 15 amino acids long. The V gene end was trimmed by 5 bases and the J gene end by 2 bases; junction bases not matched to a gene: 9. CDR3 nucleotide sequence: TGTGCCAGCAGCCCTCGTAGACAGGGCCCCTACGAGCAGTACTTC. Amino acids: CASSPRRQGPYEQYF.

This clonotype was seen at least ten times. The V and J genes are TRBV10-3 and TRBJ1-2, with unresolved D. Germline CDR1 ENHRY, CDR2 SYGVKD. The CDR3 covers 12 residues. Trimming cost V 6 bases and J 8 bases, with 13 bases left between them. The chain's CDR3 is CAIRDGLWGYTF. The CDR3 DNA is TGTGCCATCAGGGACGGACTGTGGGGCTACACCTTC.

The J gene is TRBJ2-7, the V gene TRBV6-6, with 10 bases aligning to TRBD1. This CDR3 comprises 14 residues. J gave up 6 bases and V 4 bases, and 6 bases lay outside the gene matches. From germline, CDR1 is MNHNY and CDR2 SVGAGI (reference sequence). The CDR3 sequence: CASSFQTGGGEQYF. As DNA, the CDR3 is TGTGCCAGCAGTTTCCAGACAGGGGGCGGCGAGCAGTACTTC.

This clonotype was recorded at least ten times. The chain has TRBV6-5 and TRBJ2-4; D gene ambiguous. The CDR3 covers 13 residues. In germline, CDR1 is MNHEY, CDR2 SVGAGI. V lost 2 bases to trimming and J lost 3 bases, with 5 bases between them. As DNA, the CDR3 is TGTGCCAGCAGTTACGATAACAAAAACATTCAGTACTTC. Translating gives CASSYDNKNIQYF.

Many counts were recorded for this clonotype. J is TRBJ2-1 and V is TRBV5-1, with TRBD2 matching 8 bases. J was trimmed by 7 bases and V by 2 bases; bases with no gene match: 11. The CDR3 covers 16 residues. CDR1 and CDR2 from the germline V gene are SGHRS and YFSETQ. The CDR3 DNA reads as TGCGCCAGCAGCTTAGGAGCGGGAGTTGGATTGAATGAGCAGTTCTTC. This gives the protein CASSLGAGVGLNEQFF.

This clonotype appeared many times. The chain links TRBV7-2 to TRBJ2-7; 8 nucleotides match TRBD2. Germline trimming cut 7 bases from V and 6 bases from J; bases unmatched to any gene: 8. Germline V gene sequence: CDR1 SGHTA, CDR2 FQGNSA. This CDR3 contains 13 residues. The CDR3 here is CASTRGGLGEQYF. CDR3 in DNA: TGTGCCAGCACCCGGGGGGGACTCGGCGAGCAGTACTTC.

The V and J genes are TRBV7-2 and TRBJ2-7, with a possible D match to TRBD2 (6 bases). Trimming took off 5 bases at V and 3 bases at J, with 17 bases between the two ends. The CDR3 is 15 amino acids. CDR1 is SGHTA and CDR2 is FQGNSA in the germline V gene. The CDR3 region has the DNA TGTGCCAGCAGCCAAGCCGGGAGCTTGAGCTACGAGCAGTACTTC. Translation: CASSQAGSLSYEQYF.

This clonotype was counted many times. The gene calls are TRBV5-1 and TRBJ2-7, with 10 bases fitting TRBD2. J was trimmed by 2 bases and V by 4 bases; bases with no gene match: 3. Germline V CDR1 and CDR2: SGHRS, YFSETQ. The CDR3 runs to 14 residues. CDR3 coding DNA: TGCGCCAGCAGCCCTACTAGCGGGGCCTACGAGCAGTACTTC. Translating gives CASSPTSGAYEQYF.

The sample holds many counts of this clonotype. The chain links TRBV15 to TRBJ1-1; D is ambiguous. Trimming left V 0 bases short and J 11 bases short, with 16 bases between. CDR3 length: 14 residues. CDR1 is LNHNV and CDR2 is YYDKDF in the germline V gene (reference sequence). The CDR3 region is CATSRDTGSLGAFF. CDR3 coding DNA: TGTGCCACCAGCAGAGATACGGGGAGTTTGGGTGCTTTCTTT.

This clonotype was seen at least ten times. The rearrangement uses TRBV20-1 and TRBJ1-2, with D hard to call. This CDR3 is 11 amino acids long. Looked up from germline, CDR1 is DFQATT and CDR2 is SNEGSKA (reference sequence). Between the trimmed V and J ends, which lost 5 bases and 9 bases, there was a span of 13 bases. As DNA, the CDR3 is TGCAGTGCTTCCTCAAGATCGAGCTACACCTTC. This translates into CSASSRSSYTF.

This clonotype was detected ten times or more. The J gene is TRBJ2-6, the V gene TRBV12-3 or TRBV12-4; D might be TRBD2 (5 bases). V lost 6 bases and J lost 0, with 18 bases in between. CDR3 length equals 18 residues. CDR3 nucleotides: TGTGCCAGCAGCTCAATTCGGACTGCCCCCTCTGGGGCCAACGTCCTGACTTTC. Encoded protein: CASSSIRTAPSGANVLTF.

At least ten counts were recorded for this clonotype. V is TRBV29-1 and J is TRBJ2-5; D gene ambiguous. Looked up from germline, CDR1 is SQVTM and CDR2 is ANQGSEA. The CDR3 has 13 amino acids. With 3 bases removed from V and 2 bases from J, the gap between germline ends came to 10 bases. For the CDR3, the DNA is TGCAGCGTTGAGGGGTCAAGTCAAGAGACCCAGTACTTC. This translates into CSVEGSSQETQYF.

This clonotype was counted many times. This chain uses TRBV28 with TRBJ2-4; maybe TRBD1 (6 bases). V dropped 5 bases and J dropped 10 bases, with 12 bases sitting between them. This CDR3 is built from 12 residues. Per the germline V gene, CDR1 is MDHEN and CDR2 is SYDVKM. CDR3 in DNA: TGTGCCAGCAGTAGGACAGAACGGATTCAGTACTTC. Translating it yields CASSRTERIQYF.

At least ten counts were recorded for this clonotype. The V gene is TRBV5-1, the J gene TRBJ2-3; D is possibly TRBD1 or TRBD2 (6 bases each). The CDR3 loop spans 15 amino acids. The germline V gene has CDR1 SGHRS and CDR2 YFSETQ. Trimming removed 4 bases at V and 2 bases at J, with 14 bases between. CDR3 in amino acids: CASSRGTPNTDTQYF. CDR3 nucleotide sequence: TGCGCCAGCAGCCGCGGGACACCGAACACAGATACGCAGTATTTT.

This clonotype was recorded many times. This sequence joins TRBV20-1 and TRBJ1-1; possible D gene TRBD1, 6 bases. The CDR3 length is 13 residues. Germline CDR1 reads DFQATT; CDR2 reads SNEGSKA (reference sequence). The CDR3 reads CSEKQGMNTEAFF. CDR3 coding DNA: TGCAGCGAGAAGCAGGGGATGAACACTGAAGCTTTCTTT.

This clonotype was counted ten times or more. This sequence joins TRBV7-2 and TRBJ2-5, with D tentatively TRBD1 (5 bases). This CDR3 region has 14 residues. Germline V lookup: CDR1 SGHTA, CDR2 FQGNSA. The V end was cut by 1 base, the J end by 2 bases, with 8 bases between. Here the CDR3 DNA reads TGTGCCAGCAGCTTAGAACAGGATCAAGAGACCCAGTACTTC. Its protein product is CASSLEQDQETQYF.

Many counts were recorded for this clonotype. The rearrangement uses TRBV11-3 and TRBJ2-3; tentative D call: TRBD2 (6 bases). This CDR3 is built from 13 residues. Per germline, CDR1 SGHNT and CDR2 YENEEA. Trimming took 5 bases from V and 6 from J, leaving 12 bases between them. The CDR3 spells CASSGRGMDTQYF. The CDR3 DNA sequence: TGTGCCAGCAGCGGGCGGGGTATGGATACGCAGTATTTT.

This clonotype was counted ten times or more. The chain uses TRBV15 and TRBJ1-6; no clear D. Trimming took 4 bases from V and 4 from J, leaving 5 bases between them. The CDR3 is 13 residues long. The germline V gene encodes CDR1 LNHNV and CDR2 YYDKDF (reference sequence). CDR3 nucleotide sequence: TGTGCCACCAGCACCGAATATAATTCACCCCTCCACTTT. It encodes CATSTEYNSPLHF.

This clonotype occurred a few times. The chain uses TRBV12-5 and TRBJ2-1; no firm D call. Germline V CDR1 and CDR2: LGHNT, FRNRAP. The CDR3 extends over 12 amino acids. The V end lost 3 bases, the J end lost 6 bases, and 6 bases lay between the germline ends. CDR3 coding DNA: TGTGCTAGTGGTTTCTCGGGCAATGAGCAGTTCTTC. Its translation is CASGFSGNEQFF.

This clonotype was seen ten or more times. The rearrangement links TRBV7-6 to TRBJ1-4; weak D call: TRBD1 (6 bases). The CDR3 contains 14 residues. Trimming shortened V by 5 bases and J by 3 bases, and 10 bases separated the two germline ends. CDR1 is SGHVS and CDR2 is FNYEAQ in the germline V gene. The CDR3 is CASSLRGSNEKLFF. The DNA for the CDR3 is TGTGCCAGCAGCCTCAGGGGATCTAATGAAAAACTGTTTTTT.

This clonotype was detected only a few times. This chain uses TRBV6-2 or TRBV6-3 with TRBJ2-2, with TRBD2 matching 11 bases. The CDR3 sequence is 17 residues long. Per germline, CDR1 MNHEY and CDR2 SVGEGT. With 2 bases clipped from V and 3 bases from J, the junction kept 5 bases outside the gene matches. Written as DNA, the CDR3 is TGTGCCAGCAGTTACGGGACTAGCGGACTTTACACCGGGGAGCTGTTTTTT. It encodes CASSYGTSGLYTGELFF.

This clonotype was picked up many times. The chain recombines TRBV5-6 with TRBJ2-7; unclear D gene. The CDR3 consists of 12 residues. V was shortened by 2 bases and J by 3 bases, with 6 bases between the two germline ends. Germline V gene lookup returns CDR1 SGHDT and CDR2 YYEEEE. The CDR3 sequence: CASSFVGYEQYF. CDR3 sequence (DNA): TGTGCCAGCAGCTTCGTGGGCTACGAGCAGTACTTC.